This is a list of T cell receptor beta chains from one sample in a study of blood T cells in healthy people across ages. TCRdb called the 5' RACE reads again in MiXCR, with one record for every CDR3 protein. The sample has hundreds of thousands of distinct CDR3 sequences, 20% to 25% seen once; the top ten hold about 3.6%. Specimen: blood. The receptor source for this set is an older man in good health. Each CDR3 is given with its conserved first and last residue. The order of the fields is V gene, D gene, clone size, J gene, CDR3 DNA, CDR3 protein. D genes are given only for firm matches. Only part of the rows carry a size: once, few, many, or a class if the clone is expanded.

TRBV20-1	TRBD1	.	TRBJ1-2	TGCAGTGCTACCGGGACAGAGGGCTACACCTTC	CSATGTEGYTF
TRBV10-2	.	few	TRBJ2-5	TGCGCCAGCAGACAGTTCCAGGAGACCCAGTACTTC	CASRQFQETQYF
TRBV7-2	.	.	TRBJ1-1	TGTGCCAGCCTACAGTGGGGCTTGAACACTGAAGCTTTCTTT	CASLQWGLNTEAFF
TRBV28	TRBD1	.	TRBJ1-5	TGTGCCAGCAGTACGACAGGGCCCGCCAATCAGCCCCAGCATTTT	CASSTTGPANQPQHF
TRBV20-1	TRBD2	.	TRBJ2-7	TGCAGTGCGCTCGGGTCTTCCGGGACTAGCTCACTAACCTACGAGCAGTACTTC	CSALGSSGTSSLTYEQYF
TRBV12-3/TRBV12-4	TRBD2	.	TRBJ2-3	TGTGCCAGCAGTTTAAGCCCGGGACTAGCGGCTACCATGGATACGCAGTATTTT	CASSLSPGLAATMDTQYF
TRBV7-8	TRBD2	.	TRBJ2-7	TGTGCCAGCAGCATAATCGGACTAGCGGGAGACTACGAGCAGTACTTC	CASSIIGLAGDYEQYF
TRBV10-3	.	few	TRBJ2-5	TGTGCCATCAGTGCTCCGGGGATCGAGACCCAGTACTTC	CAISAPGIETQYF
TRBV3-1	TRBD2	.	TRBJ2-3	TGTGCCAGCAGCCGTGGGGGGACTAGTGGGAGTACCGATACGCAGTATTTT	CASSRGGTSGSTDTQYF
TRBV27	.	many	TRBJ2-1	TGTGCCAGCAGTTTACGGCGGGACAATGAGCAGTTCTTC	CASSLRRDNEQFF
TRBV4-1	TRBD1	few	TRBJ1-6	TGCGCCAGCAGGGGACAGGGCATGTATAATTCACCCCTCCACTTT	CASRGQGMYNSPLHF
TRBV10-3	TRBD2	few	TRBJ2-7	TGTGCCACCATGACTAGCGGGAGCTCCTACGAGCAGTACTTC	CATMTSGSSYEQYF
TRBV5-4	TRBD1	few	TRBJ2-1	TGTGCCAGCAGCGCCCGACAGGGCTACAATGAGCAGTTCTTC	CASSARQGYNEQFF
TRBV18	.	.	TRBJ2-3	TGTGCCAGCTCACACGGACAGGAGGGGGATACGCAGTATTTT	CASSHGQEGDTQYF
TRBV20-1	.	.	TRBJ2-5	TGCAGTGCTAGCAGAGGGAACCAGTACTTC	CSASRGNQYF
TRBV2	.	few	TRBJ2-5	TGTGCCAGCAGTGAAGACGGGTCAGAGACCCAGTACTTC	CASSEDGSETQYF
TRBV6-1	.	once	TRBJ2-7	TGTGCCAGCAGTGAAAGACTAAACTACGAGCAGTACTTC	CASSERLNYEQYF
TRBV7-9	.	.	TRBJ1-1	TGTGCCAGCAGCTTAGCCGATAATGAAGCTTTCTTT	CASSLADNEAFF
TRBV20-1	.	.	TRBJ1-1	TGCAGTGCTTTGGAGGGGATATGGACTGAAGCTTTCTTT	CSALEGIWTEAFF
TRBV3-1	TRBD1	many	TRBJ2-7	TGTGCCAGCAGCAAAGGACAGGGCTCCTACGAGCAGTACTTC	CASSKGQGSYEQYF
TRBV2	.	few	TRBJ1-4	TGTACCAGCAACCCCGCCACGGGGGCGTATGAAAAACTGTTTTTT	CTSNPATGAYEKLFF
TRBV27	TRBD1	few	TRBJ1-5	TGTGCCAGCAGTTTATGGGGACAGGGAAGGAGCAATCAGCCCCAGCATTTT	CASSLWGQGRSNQPQHF
TRBV9	.	few	TRBJ2-3	TGTGCCAGCAGCGTAATGAGCTCGAGTTTCGCAGATACGCAGTATTTT	CASSVMSSSFADTQYF
TRBV5-1	.	.	TRBJ2-4	TGCGCCAGCAGACGCGGTAAAAACATTCAGTACTTC	CASRRGKNIQYF
TRBV29-1	.	many	TRBJ1-1	TGCAGCGTTGTGAGTTTCACTGAAGCTTTCTTT	CSVVSFTEAFF
TRBV29-1	.	.	TRBJ2-1	TGCAGCGTCTATGCCCAGAACCTCTACAATGAGCAGTTCTTC	CSVYAQNLYNEQFF
TRBV6-2/TRBV6-3	.	few	TRBJ2-1	TGTGCCAGCAGTGACTTCGTTAGCTCCTACAATGAGCAGTTCTTC	CASSDFVSSYNEQFF
TRBV2	.	.	TRBJ2-3	TGTGCCAGCAGTGAACTCTCCGGCAGGGACACAGATACGCAGTATTTT	CASSELSGRDTDTQYF
TRBV2	.	few	TRBJ2-5	TGTGCCAGCAATCGGGCGCTTGAGACCCAGTACTTC	CASNRALETQYF
TRBV6-5	.	.	TRBJ2-5	TGTGCCAGCAGTTACGGGGGTCTGACCCAGTACTTC	CASSYGGLTQYF
TRBV6-1	.	.	TRBJ2-7	TGTGCCAGCAGTGATGTTCCGGGTTACGAGCAGTACTTC	CASSDVPGYEQYF
TRBV20-1	.	once	TRBJ2-7	TGCAGTGCTAGAGGAAGACACGGGGACTCCTACGAGCAGTACTTC	CSARGRHGDSYEQYF
TRBV20-1	.	.	TRBJ2-5	TGCAGTGCTAGAGATTTATCAGGGGAAGAGACCCAGTACTTC	CSARDLSGEETQYF
TRBV4-1	.	few	TRBJ2-5	TGCGCCAGCAGCGTTACGCTATGGGAGACCCAGTACTTC	CASSVTLWETQYF
TRBV6-1	.	.	TRBJ1-3	TGTGCCAGCTCCGTCGAGACGGCCGTTAACACCATATATTTT	CASSVETAVNTIYF
TRBV14	.	few	TRBJ1-1	TGTGCCAGCAGCCACCGGGGTGGGATGAACACTGAAGCTTTCTTT	CASSHRGGMNTEAFF
TRBV10-3	TRBD2	.	TRBJ2-2	TGTGCCATCAGTATTCCAATTGCGGGGGGCTCCGCCGGGGAGCTGTTTTTT	CAISIPIAGGSAGELFF
TRBV27	.	few	TRBJ2-7	TGTGCCAGCAGTTTATCTCCCGGACCATACTACGAGCAGTACTTC	CASSLSPGPYYEQYF
TRBV19	.	.	TRBJ1-1	TGTGCCAGTAAATGGGGGAACACTGAAGCTTTCTTT	CASKWGNTEAFF
TRBV25-1	.	few	TRBJ2-2	TGTGCCAGCAGTGACGGCAGCTCGAGGAGGGAGCTGTTTTTT	CASSDGSSRRELFF
TRBV10-3	TRBD2	.	TRBJ2-5	TGTGCCATTAAAGCGGGAGGACCGGAGACCCAGTACTTC	CAIKAGGPETQYF